The present T cell receptor beta chain was sequenced within a study of OX40 agonist ivuxolimab in advanced cancers. Profiled with immunoSEQ multiplex PCR; TCRdb holds only in-frame clones, not every one. The repertoire has tens of thousands of clones, 80% to 90% of them found once; the top ten carry around 6.5%. V was clipped by 3 bases and J by 0 bases, with 14 bases between them. The CDR3 is made up of 16 amino acids. CDR1 is KGHSH and CDR2 is LQKENI in the germline V gene. Sequencing used CD4+ or CD8+ T cells sorted from blood, obtained in a trial of the OX40 agonist ivuxolimab. The origin of this receptor is an adult with an advanced solid tumor such as melanoma, head and neck, liver or kidney cancer. The chain joins TRBV18 to TRBJ2-5; the D call may be TRBD1 or TRBD2 (5 bases each). The DNA of the CDR3 is TGTGCCAGCTCACCCCAGGGACCGCCGTACCAAGAGACCCAGTACTTC. Its translation: CASSPQGPPYQETQYF.